Reported below is one T cell receptor beta chain. Its antigen is currently unknown. The data stem from a study of CXCR3-negative and CXCR3-positive naive CD8 T cells. Study-wide results and limits: For memory CD8+ cells diversity was much lower, but both naive subsets had comparably high diversity. More hydrophobic TRB CDR3s were found in CXCR3-positive naive cells than in CXCR3-negative naive cells.

This CDR3 spans 12 amino acids. Germline V gene sequence: CDR1 SGHTA, CDR2 FQGNSA. The authors prepared UMI-labeled TRB cDNA libraries by 5' RACE. TCRdb reprocessed the 5' RACE reads and stores each CDR3 protein as one record, lacking DNA. The sample table includes tens of thousands of distinct CDR3 sequences. This receptor was taken from a human donor in good health. Some clones in this sample may be carry-over from other donors' samples. Material for sequencing was naive CXCR3- CD8+ T cells from blood. Subset specified: CD45RO-CCR7+CD27+CD95- naive CD8+ T cells lacking CXCR3 (TNR3-). The V call is TRBV7-2, the J call TRBJ2-1. CDR3 sequence reads: CASSLDCNEQFF.